The 21 T cell receptor beta chains presented below share a single source sample, sequenced in a study of metastatic and nonmetastatic thyroid tumors. Through MiXCR, TCRdb re-clonotyped the PCR reads. Seen here are some 40,000 clones, 15% to 20% observed once, and the top ten hold roughly an eighth. Thyroid surgery had not been preceded by any treatment in any patient. The sequenced sample was tumor tissue. These receptors originate from a female donor with papillary thyroid cancer or a benign thyroid nodule (not recorded which). Some clones in this sample may be carry-over from other donors' samples.

This clone was counted many times. V and J are TRBV20-1 and TRBJ2-1, with 9 bases aligning to TRBD1. CDR3 length: 14 amino acids. J lost 3 bases, V lost 5 bases, and 5 bases had no gene match. Germline CDR1 reads DFQATT; CDR2 reads SNEGSKA (reference sequence). Here the CDR3 reads CSAQPGQGYNEQFF. The CDR3 DNA follows: TGCAGTGCTCAACCGGGACAGGGCTACAATGAGCAGTTCTTC.

This clone was recorded many times. The rearrangement joins TRBV28 to TRBJ2-7; D is ambiguous. The germline gives CDR1 MDHEN, CDR2 SYDVKM. Trimming cost V 3 bases and J 1 base, with 7 bases left between them. This CDR3 spans 13 amino acids. The CDR3 spells CASSFLTSYEQYF. The CDR3 DNA follows: TGTGCCAGCAGTTTCTTGACTTCCTACGAGCAGTACTTC.

This clone was seen repeatedly, ten times or more. The chain combines TRBV27 with TRBJ2-5; weak D call: TRBD1 (6 bases). Germline assignment: CDR1 MNHEY and CDR2 SMNVEV (reference sequence). The V end was cut by 10 bases, the J end by 5 bases, with 11 bases between. This CDR3 comprises 11 residues. The CDR3 loop reads CAISRGETQYF. In DNA form, the CDR3 reads TGTGCCATCTCGAGGGGGGAGACCCAGTACTTC.

This clone was seen repeatedly, ten times or more. The chain is built from TRBV7-8 and TRBJ1-5; 7 nucleotides line up with TRBD1. Unmatched junction bases numbered 5, after V lost 0 bases and J lost 0 bases. Germline V gene data show CDR1 as SGHVS and CDR2 as FQNEAQ. CDR3 length: 17 amino acids. The CDR3 region has the DNA TGTGCCAGCAGCTTAGCCAGGGACAGATATAGCAATCAGCCCCAGCATTTT. Residues: CASSLARDRYSNQPQHF. Drawing the rest from reference TRBV7-8 and TRBJ1-5, the complete variable domain is GAGVSQSPRYKVAKRGQDVALRCDPISGHVSLFWYQQALGQGPEFLTYFQNEAQLDKSGLPSDRFFAERPEGSVSTLKIQRTQQEDSAVYLCASSLARDRYSNQPQHFGDGTRLSIL.

This clone was recorded at least ten times. The gene calls are TRBV9 and TRBJ2-7; 7 nucleotides line up with TRBD1. The J segment lost 2 bases and the V segment lost 4 bases, leaving 3 bases of the junction unmatched. The CDR3 extends over 13 amino acids. The germline V gene encodes CDR1 SGDLS and CDR2 YYNGEE. CDR3 DNA: TGTGCCAGCAGCCCGCAGGGGGCCTACGAGCAGTACTTC. Residues: CASSPQGAYEQYF.

This clone was detected a few times. The junction does not match germline at one end; this may be a read error. The sample has other DNA sequences that encode this CDR3 too. This sequence joins TRBV25-1 and TRBJ1-4, with D unresolved. The CDR3 length is 11 residues. The germline V gene has CDR1 MGHDK and CDR2 SYGVNS. For the CDR3, the DNA is TGCGCCAGCAGTGAAGGTGAAAAACTGTTTTTT. Translated: CASSEGEKLFF.

This rearrangement joins TRBV20-1 to TRBJ2-7, with a weak D call TRBD2 (6 bases). The germline V and J ends were trimmed by 0 bases and 5 bases, with 14 bases remaining between them. Germline assignment: CDR1 DFQATT and CDR2 SNEGSKA (reference sequence). CDR3 length: 14 amino acids. This CDR3 reads CSARDPGSWHEQYF. The CDR3 DNA reads as TGCAGTGCTAGAGATCCCGGGAGTTGGCACGAGCAGTACTTC.

There are a few counts of this clone. The chain joins TRBV2 to TRBJ2-3, with 7 nucleotides matching TRBD1. V dropped 8 bases and J dropped 5; count of bases not matched to a gene: 13. The CDR3 spans 15 residues. The germline V gene has CDR1 SNHLY and CDR2 FYNNEI. The CDR3 DNA is TGTGCCAGCGCAGACAAGAGGGGGCCTAGAGATACGCAGTATTTT. Its protein is CASADKRGPRDTQYF.

The chain recombines TRBV11-2 with TRBJ2-3; D gene uncertain. Per the germline V gene, CDR1 is SGHAT and CDR2 is FQNNGV. Trimming pared 2 bases from V and 1 base from J, leaving 13 bases between. The CDR3 sequence is 16 residues long. The CDR3 here is CASSLTSSTRTDTQYF. Here the CDR3 DNA reads TGTGCCAGCAGCTTAACATCCTCGACACGCACAGATACGCAGTATTTT.

This clone occurred many times. The CDR3 loop reads CASSGYAQEALNTEAFF. The CDR3 DNA follows: TGTGCCAGCAGTGGATACGCTCAGGAGGCATTGAACACTGAAGCTTTCTTT. The chain couples TRBV27 to TRBJ1-1; D call uncertain. Germline CDR1 and CDR2: MNHEY and SMNVEV (reference sequence). V dropped 5 bases and J dropped 0 bases, with 19 bases sitting between them. The CDR3 spans 17 residues.

This clone was observed a few times. One junction end disagrees with the germline gene, perhaps due to a read error. This chain links TRBV6-1 with TRBJ2-2; a weak D match, TRBD2 (5 bases). Germline CDR1 and CDR2: MNHNS and SASEGT. The CDR3 totals 13 residues. The CDR3 DNA is TGTGCCGGCACAGCGGAGGTCACCGGGGATCTGTTTTTT. Translation gives CAGTAEVTGDLFF.

V gene TRBV15 combines with J gene TRBJ2-1; possible D gene TRBD1, 6 bases. Germline V gives CDR1 LNHNV, CDR2 YYDKDF (reference sequence). V gave up 5 bases and J gave up 5 bases, with 19 bases separating them. CDR3 length equals 16 residues. The CDR3 sequence: CATSLLGDWGHNEQFF. CDR3 bases: TGTGCCACCAGCTTGCTGGGGGATTGGGGGCACAATGAGCAGTTCTTC.

This clone has ten or more counts. The chain uses TRBV6-6 and TRBJ1-2, with unresolved D. The germline V gene has CDR1 MNHNY and CDR2 SVGAGI (reference sequence). The CDR3 sequence is 14 residues long. V was pared by 0 bases and J by 4 bases, with 9 bases between. The CDR3 bases are TGTGCCAGCAGTTACTCGGAGGTGACCTATGGCTACACCTTC. Translating gives CASSYSEVTYGYTF.

The chain couples TRBV6-1 to TRBJ1-1, with D possibly matching TRBD1 (5 bases). Germline assignment: CDR1 MNHNS and CDR2 SASEGT. Trimming shortened V by 5 bases and J by 3 bases, and 16 bases separated the two germline ends. This CDR3 is built from 15 residues. Here the CDR3 reads CASSNRPGGHTEAFF. CDR3 DNA sequence: TGTGCCAGCAGTAACCGCCCCGGGGGTCACACTGAAGCTTTCTTT.

V and J are TRBV7-3 and TRBJ2-2; 8 positions agree with TRBD1. The CDR3 contains 13 residues. Germline lookup yields CDR1 SGHTA and CDR2 FQGTGA. Trimming cost V 5 bases and J 5 bases; bases outside gene matches: 1. Here the CDR3 DNA reads TGTGCCAGCAGCCGACAGGGGACCGGGGAGCTGTTTTTT. As protein: CASSRQGTGELFF.

This clone was detected ten times or more. This chain uses TRBV19 with TRBJ2-2, with TRBD2 matching over 12 bases. Losses at the gene ends were 7 bases for V and 4 bases for J; bases not matched to a gene: 7. From germline, CDR1 is LNHDA and CDR2 SQIVND (reference sequence). The CDR3 runs to 16 residues. The CDR3 here is CASTETSGRGTGELFF. DNA of the CDR3: TGTGCCAGTACTGAGACTAGCGGGAGAGGCACCGGGGAGCTGTTTTTT.

This clone has at least ten counts. The chain recombines TRBV7-9 with TRBJ2-1; 9 nucleotides agree with TRBD1. The CDR3 totals 16 residues. Germline CDR1 and CDR2: SEHNR and FQNEAQ (reference sequence). The V gene end was trimmed by 5 bases and the J gene end by 6 bases; junction bases not matched to a gene: 11. The CDR3 loop reads CASSPTGGETFNEQFF. CDR3 sequence (DNA): TGTGCCAGCAGCCCAACAGGGGGCGAAACCTTCAATGAGCAGTTCTTC.

This clone was counted a few times. The V and J genes are TRBV6-1 and TRBJ2-7; D could derive from TRBD1 or TRBD2 (5 bases each). V was shortened by 6 bases and J by 1 base, with 22 bases between the two germline ends. This CDR3 spans 17 amino acids. In germline, CDR1 is MNHNS, CDR2 SASEGT. CDR3: CASSPGQTRPRSYEQYF. The CDR3 DNA sequence: TGTGCCAGCAGCCCGGGGCAGACTCGTCCTAGGTCCTACGAGCAGTACTTC.

Many counts were recorded for this clone. This chain joins TRBV20-1 and TRBJ2-4, with 12 bases aligning to TRBD1. The CDR3 consists of 16 residues. Trimming took 6 bases from V and 2 from J; bases not matched to a gene: 8. In germline, CDR1 is DFQATT, CDR2 SNEGSKA (reference sequence). The CDR3 sequence is CSAKGQGAESKNIQYF. The CDR3 nucleotides read TGCAGTGCAAAGGGACAGGGGGCGGAATCCAAAAACATTCAGTACTTC.

This clone was seen many times. The chain recombines TRBV6-1 with TRBJ2-2, with 12 bases aligning to TRBD2. Germline V gene data show CDR1 as MNHNS and CDR2 as SASEGT. The CDR3 is made up of 17 amino acids. V gave up 4 bases and J gave up 5 bases; unmatched junction bases: 8. The CDR3 sequence is CASSAHGLAGLTGELFF. The CDR3 nucleotides are TGTGCCAGCAGTGCGCACGGACTAGCGGGACTTACCGGGGAGCTGTTTTTT.

This clone showed up many times. This chain uses TRBV5-1 with TRBJ2-3; D is ambiguous. The germline gives CDR1 SGHRS, CDR2 YFSETQ. The CDR3 consists of 14 residues. The V and J ends lost 5 bases and 2 bases respectively, with 12 bases between them. The CDR3 sequence: CASSKNPLTDTQYF. The CDR3 bases are TGCGCCAGCAGTAAGAACCCGCTCACAGATACGCAGTATTTT.